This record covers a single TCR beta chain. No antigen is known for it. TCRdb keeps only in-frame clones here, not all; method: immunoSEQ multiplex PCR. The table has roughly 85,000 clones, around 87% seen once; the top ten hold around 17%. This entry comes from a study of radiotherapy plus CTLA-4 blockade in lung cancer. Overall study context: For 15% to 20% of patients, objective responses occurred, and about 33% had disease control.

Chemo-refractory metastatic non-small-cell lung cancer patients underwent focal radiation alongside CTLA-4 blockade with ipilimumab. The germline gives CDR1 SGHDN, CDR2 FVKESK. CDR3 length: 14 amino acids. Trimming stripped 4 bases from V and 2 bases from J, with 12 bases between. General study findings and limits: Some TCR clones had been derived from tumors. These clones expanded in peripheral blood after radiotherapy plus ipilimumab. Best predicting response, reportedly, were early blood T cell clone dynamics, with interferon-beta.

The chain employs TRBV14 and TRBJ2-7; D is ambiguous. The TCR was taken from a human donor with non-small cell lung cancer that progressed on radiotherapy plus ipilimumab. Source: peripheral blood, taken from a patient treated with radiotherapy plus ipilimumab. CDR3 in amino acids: CASSRAGAPYEQYF. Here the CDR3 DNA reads TGTGCCAGCAGCCGAGCAGGAGCCCCCTACGAGCAGTACTTC.